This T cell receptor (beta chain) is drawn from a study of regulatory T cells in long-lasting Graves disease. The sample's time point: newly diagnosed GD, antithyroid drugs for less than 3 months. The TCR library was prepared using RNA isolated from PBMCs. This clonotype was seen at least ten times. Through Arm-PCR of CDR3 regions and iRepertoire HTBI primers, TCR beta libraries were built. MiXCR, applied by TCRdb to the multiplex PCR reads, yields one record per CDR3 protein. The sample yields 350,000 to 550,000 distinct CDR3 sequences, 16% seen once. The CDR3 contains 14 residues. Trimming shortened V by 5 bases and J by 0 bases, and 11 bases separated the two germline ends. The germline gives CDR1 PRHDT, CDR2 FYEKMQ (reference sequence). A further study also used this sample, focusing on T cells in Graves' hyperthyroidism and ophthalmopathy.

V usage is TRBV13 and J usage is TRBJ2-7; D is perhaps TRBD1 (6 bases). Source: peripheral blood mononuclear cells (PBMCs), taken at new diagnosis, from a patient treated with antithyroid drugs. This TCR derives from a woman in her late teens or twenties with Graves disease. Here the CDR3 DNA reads TGTGCCAGCAGCAATACAGGGAACTCCTACGAGCAGTACTTC. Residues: CASSNTGNSYEQYF.